The rows below give T cell receptor beta chains drawn from one sample of a study of CD8+ T cells in alopecia areata. Assay: immunoSEQ multiplex PCR; the TCRdb copy retains only in-frame clones and omits some. The repertoire has about 140,000 clones, more than 85% of them found once; the top ten carry approximately 13%. Material: CD8+ T cells sorted from blood, obtained at week 4, from a patient treated with tofacitinib. These receptors were collected from a human donor with alopecia areata. Each CDR3 is given with its conserved first and last residue. A D gene is named only where the DNA matches it firmly. Some rows mark clone size as missing; the rest say once, few, many or name a class of expanded clone.

NA TRBD2 15 TRBJ2-1 TRBV28 TGTGCCAGCAGTTTAACTAGCGGGAGGGGGAATGAGCAGTTCTTC CASSLTSGRGNEQFF
NA NA 14 TRBJ2-7 TRBV9 TGTGCCAGCAGCGTAGGGCAGGGTCCCTACGAGCAGTACTTC CASSVGQGPYEQYF
NA NA 14 TRBJ2-1 TRBV10-2 TGCGCCAGCAGACCTCAGGGCGGGTTCAATGAGCAGTTCTTC CASRPQGGFNEQFF
NA NA 16 TRBJ2-1 TRBV27 TGTGCCAGCCAGCAGGGGCCGAATGGGATTTACAATGAGCAGTTCTTC CASQQGPNGIYNEQFF
NA NA 14 TRBJ2-2 TRBV25-1 TGTGCCAGCAGTGAAGGGACGAACACCGGGGAGCTGTTTTTT CASSEGTNTGELFF
NA TRBD2 12 TRBJ2-2 TRBV30 TGTGCCTGGACAGGGAGGGCCGGGGAGCTGTTTTTT CAWTGRAGELFF
NA TRBD1 16 TRBJ1-2 TRBV28 TGTGCCAGCAGTTTTCCCTCGACAGGGGGCGCGACCGGCTACACCTTC CASSFPSTGGATGYTF
NA NA 14 TRBJ2-1 TRBV29-1 TGCAGCGTTGTTTCAGGATCGTACAGGAATGAGCAGTTCTTC CSVVSGSYRNEQFF
NA TRBD2 13 TRBJ2-7 TRBV9 TGTGCCAGCAGCGTAACTAGCGCGCACGAGCAGTACTTC CASSVTSAHEQYF
few NA 11 TRBJ1-1 TRBV27 TGTGCCAGCCGAAGTTACACTGAAGCTTTCTTT CASRSYTEAFF
few NA 14 TRBJ2-5 TRBV6-6 TGTGCCAGCAGGAAGAACGGGATTCAAGAGACCCAGTACTTC CASRKNGIQETQYF
NA NA 14 TRBJ2-2 TRBV2 TGTGCCAGCAGTGAGAAGGGGCCCAACAGGGAGCTGTTTTTT CASSEKGPNRELFF
NA NA 13 TRBJ2-3 TRBV6-4 TGTGCCAGCAGTGAAGGAGGCACAGATACGCAGTATTTT CASSEGGTDTQYF
NA TRBD2 16 TRBJ2-4 TRBV5-1 TGCGCCAGCAGTCGAGTGGCGGGGGAGGCCAAAAACATTCAGTACTTC CASSRVAGEAKNIQYF
NA NA 17 TRBJ2-7 TRBV4-2 TGTGCCAGCAGCCTCCCCAATAAGGACGCTTATAACGCCGAGCAGTACTTC CASSLPNKDAYNAEQYF
NA NA 16 TRBJ1-1 TRBV27 TGTGCCAGCAGTCCCCCAAGAGGCGATTTGGGCACTGAAGCTTTCTTT CASSPPRGDLGTEAFF
NA NA 13 TRBJ2-2 TRBV27 TGTGCCAGCAGTCCGTTAGCGCCCGGGGAGCTGTTTTTT CASSPLAPGELFF
NA NA 14 TRBJ1-1 TRBV4-1 TGCGCCAGCAGCCACCCCGTTAGAGTCACTGAAGCTTTCTTT CASSHPVRVTEAFF
once NA 12 TRBJ2-1 TRBV29-1 TGCAGCGTTGAGGGCGGGATAAATGAGCAGTTCTTC CSVEGGINEQFF
NA NA 14 TRBJ2-1 TRBV4-1 TGCGCCAGCAGCCCCCCCGCTAGTGGGAATGAGCAGTTCTTC CASSPPASGNEQFF